The next 3 T cell receptor beta chains were all read from a single sample in a study of blood T cells in healthy people across ages. A second PCR, run for about 7 to 11 cycles, used a sample-barcoded 5' primer plus a J-beta primer mix. MiXCR was run by TCRdb on the 5' RACE reads, yielding one entry per CDR3 protein. The table has about 1.4 million distinct CDR3 sequences, approximately 59% seen once; the top ten hold approximately 7%. Sequenced material: blood. These TCRs come from a man aged 18 to 29 in good health.

The chain couples TRBV14 to TRBJ2-4, with TRBD1 matching 8 bases. Gene TRBJ2-7 matches the end of the DNA better, so the J call may be wrong. The CDR3 is 14 amino acids. Per the germline V gene, CDR1 is SGHDN and CDR2 is FVKESK. The CDR3, as DNA: TGTGCCAGCAGCCACAACAGGGGGGACTACGAGCAGTACTTC. Its protein is CASSHNRGDYEQYF.

The rearrangement joins TRBV20-1 to TRBJ2-1; weak D call: TRBD2 (6 bases). The CDR3 spans 13 residues. V dropped 5 bases and J dropped 6 bases, with 14 bases sitting between them. Germline V gene data show CDR1 as DFQATT and CDR2 as SNEGSKA (reference sequence). The CDR3 DNA sequence: TGCAGTGCTGACGGGACTCCCCTCAATGAGCAGTTCTTC. It codes for CSADGTPLNEQFF.

This clonotype occurred a few times. The germline gene is not matched at one end of the junction; a read error may be the cause. The chain joins TRBV7-9 to TRBJ2-7; the match to TRBD1 covers 7 bases. CDR3 size: 15 residues. Looked up from germline, CDR1 is SEHNR and CDR2 is FQNEAQ (reference sequence). CDR3 nucleotide sequence: TGCGCCAGCAGCCTAGCCGGGACAGCCTCCTACGAGCAGTACTTC. It translates to CASSLAGTASYEQYF.